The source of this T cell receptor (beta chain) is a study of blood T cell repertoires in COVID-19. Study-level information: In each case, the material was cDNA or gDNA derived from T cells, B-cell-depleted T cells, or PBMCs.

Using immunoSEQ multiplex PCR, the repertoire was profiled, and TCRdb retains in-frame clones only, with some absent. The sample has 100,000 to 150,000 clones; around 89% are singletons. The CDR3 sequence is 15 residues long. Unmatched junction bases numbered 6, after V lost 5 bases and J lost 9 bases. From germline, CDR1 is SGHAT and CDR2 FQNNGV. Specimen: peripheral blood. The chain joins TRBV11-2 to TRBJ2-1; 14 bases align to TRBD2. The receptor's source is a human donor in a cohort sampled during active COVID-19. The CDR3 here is CASSQTSGGAPEQFF. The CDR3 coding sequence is TGTGCCAGCAGCCAGACTAGCGGGGGGGCACCTGAGCAGTTCTTC.